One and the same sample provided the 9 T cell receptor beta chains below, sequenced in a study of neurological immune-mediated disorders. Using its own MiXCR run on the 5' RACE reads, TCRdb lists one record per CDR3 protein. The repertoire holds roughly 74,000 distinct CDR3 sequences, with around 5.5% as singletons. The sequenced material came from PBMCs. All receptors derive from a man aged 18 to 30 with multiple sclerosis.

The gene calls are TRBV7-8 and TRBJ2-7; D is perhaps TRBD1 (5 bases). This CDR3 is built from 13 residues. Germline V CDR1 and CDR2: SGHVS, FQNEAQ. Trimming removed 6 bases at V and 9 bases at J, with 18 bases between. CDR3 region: CASRATGGSGQYF. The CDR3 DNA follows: TGTGCCAGCAGGGCTACAGGCGGCTCGGGGCAGTACTTC.

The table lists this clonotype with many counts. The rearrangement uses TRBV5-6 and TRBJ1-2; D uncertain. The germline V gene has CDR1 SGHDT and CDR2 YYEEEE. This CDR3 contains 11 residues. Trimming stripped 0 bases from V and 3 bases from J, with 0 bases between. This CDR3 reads CASSLDYGYTF. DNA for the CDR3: TGTGCCAGCAGCTTGGACTATGGCTACACCTTC.

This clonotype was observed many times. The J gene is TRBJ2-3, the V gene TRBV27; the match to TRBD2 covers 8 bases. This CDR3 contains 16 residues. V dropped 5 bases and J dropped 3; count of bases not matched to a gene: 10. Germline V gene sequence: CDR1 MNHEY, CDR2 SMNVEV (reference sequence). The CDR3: CASSPRGTRGTDTQYF. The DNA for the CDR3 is TGTGCCAGCAGTCCGAGGGGGACTAGAGGGACAGATACGCAGTATTTT.

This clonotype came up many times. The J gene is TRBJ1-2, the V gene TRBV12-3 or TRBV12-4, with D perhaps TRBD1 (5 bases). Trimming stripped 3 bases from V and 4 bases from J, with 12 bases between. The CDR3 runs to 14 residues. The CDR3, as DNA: TGTGCCAGCAGTTTTACAGGCCTCCGCTATGGCTACACCTTC. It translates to CASSFTGLRYGYTF.

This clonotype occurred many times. In nucleotides, the CDR3 is TGTGCCAGCAGTTTATGGTCGGCCAAAGCAGCCCAGCATTTT. It is translated as CASSLWSAKAAQHF. The rearrangement uses TRBV12-3 or TRBV12-4 and TRBJ1-5, with unresolved D. V was clipped by 2 bases and J by 11 bases, with 16 bases between them. The CDR3 sequence is 14 residues long.

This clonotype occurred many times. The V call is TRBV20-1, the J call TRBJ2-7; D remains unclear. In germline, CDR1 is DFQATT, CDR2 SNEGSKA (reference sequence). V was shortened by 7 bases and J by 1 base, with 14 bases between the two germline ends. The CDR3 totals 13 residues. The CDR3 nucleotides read TGCAGTGGACACGCTGAAAGTTCCTACGAGCAGTACTTC. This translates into CSGHAESSYEQYF.

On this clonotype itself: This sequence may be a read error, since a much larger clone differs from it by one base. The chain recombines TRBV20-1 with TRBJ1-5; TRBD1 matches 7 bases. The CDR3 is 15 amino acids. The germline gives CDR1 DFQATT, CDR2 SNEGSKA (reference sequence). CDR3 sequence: CSAFNPQGSNQAQHF. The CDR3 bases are TGCAGTGCTTTTAACCCACAGGGGAGCAATCAGGCCCAGCATTTT.

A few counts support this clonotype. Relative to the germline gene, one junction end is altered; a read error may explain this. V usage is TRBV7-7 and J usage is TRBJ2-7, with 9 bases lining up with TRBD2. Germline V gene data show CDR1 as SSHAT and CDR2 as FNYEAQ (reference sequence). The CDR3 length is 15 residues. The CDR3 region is CASSLGSGSSYEQYF. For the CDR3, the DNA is TGTGCTAGCAGCTTAGGTAGCGGGAGCTCCTACGAGCAGTACTTC. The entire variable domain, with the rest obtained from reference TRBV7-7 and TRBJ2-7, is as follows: GAGVSQSPRYKVTKRGQDVTLRCDPISSHATLYWYQQALGQGPEFLTYFNYEAQPDKSGLPSDRFSAERPEGSISTLTIQRTEQRDSAMYRCASSLGSGSSYEQYFGPGTRLTVT.

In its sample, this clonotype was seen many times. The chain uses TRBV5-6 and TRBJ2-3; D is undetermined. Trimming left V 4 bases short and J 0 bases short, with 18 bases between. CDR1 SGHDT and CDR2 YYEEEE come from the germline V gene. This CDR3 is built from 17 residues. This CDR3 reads CASSPVGWGTSTDTQYF. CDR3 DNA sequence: TGTGCCAGCAGCCCGGTGGGGTGGGGAACGAGCACAGATACGCAGTATTTT.